This TCR beta chain emerged from a study of T-cell reconstitution after alpha-beta-depleted transplantation in children. Study findings and constraints: Newly made T cells mostly supplied T-cell counts and diversity one year after transplant. Expanded clones from the graft, numbering several hundred, reportedly supplied alpha-beta T cells about two months after transplant.

There are 17 residues in the CDR3. Comment on this clonotype: Antigen specificity is unknown.

During its preparation, the TCRbeta library received unique molecular identifiers. TCRdb independently ran MiXCR on the PCR reads; one entry per CDR3 protein. The table lists about 340,000 distinct CDR3 sequences, about a sixth of them singletons. The sample in question was PBMCs, mostly from graft donor cells, obtained 360 days after TCRalphabeta/CD19-depleted stem cell transplant. This chain joins TRBV21-1 and TRBJ2-7; TRBD1, the table's D call, was not compared with the DNA. TRBV21-1 is a pseudogene locus. The receptor's source is a male patient aged 2 to 10 who had a stem cell transplant for acute lymphoblastic leukemia, so the T cells may come from the graft donor. CDR3 bases: TGTGCCAGCAGCAAAGCGGGACAGGGGGCCCTCCGCTACGAGCAGTACTTC. It encodes CASSKAGQGALRYEQYF.